This T cell receptor (beta chain) was captured by sequencing in a study of neurological immune-mediated disorders. Study results and caveats: The study found no CDR3 amino acid sequences shared by expanded clones across subjects, suggesting private repertoires in all groups.

The authors made cDNA by 5'RACE with 10-nucleotide random UMIs. Sequencing of 15-18 subjects in each run yielded over 190 million TCR-beta sequences. MiXCR was run by TCRdb on the 5' RACE reads, yielding one entry per CDR3 protein. The sample lists 26,000 or so distinct CDR3 sequences, roughly 21% occurring once. The V and J ends lost 5 bases and 4 bases respectively, with 7 bases between them. CDR1 SGHAT and CDR2 FQNNGV come from the germline V gene. This CDR3 contains 12 residues. It was blood bank volunteers in Maryland, USA who made up the healthy controls. The sample holds many counts of this clonotype. The antigen is not known.

Sequencing was performed on PBMCs. This chain connects TRBV11-2 to TRBJ2-3; D not resolved. The receptor was derived from a woman in her sixties in good health. The CDR3 region has the DNA TGTGCCAGCAGCCTTACCCCAGATACGCAGTATTTT. It specifies CASSLTPDTQYF.